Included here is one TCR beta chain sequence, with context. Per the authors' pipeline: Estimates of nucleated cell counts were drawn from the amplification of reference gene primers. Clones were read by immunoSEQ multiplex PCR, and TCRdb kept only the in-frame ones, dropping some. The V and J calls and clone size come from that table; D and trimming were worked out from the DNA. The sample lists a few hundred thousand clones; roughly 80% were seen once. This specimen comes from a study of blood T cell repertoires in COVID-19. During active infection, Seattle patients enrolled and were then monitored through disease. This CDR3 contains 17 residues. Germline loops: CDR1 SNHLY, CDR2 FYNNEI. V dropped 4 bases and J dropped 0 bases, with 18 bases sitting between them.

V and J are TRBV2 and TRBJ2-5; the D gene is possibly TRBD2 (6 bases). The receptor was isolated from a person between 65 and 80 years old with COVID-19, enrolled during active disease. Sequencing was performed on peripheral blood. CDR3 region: CASSGGVAEMYQETQYF. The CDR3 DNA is TGTGCCAGCAGTGGGGGGGTAGCGGAGATGTACCAAGAGACCCAGTACTTC.